This entry lists 13 T cell receptor beta chains sequenced from one sample in a study of T cell repertoires in cytomegalovirus infection. TCRdb itself ran the reads through MiXCR, one entry per CDR3 protein. The profile shows hundreds of thousands of distinct CDR3 sequences, 25% to 35% of them singletons. Their recognized antigens are unknown. The sequences come from cultured PBMCs, collected from culture after CMV antigen stimulation. Every receptor here comes from a human donor in good health (CMV status not recorded). Some clones in this sample may be carry-over from other donors' samples.

The V call is TRBV9, the J call TRBJ2-7; 12 bases align to TRBD2. Trimming took 4 bases from V and 6 from J; bases not matched to a gene: 8. This CDR3 region has 15 residues. CDR1 SGDLS and CDR2 YYNGEE come from the germline V gene. CDR3 region: CASSPLAGGRFEQYF. CDR3 DNA: TGTGCCAGCAGCCCCCTAGCGGGAGGGCGGTTCGAGCAGTACTTC.

The chain combines TRBV7-4 with TRBJ2-6; D unclear. Deletions cut 10 bases from V and 4 bases from J, with 8 bases between. Germline values: CDR1 SGHVT, CDR2 SQSDAQ. The CDR3 spans 12 residues. The CDR3 coding sequence is TGTGCCACCTGGCTCGGGGCCAACGTCCTGACTTTC. Its translation: CATWLGANVLTF.

The gene calls are TRBV6-6 and TRBJ1-5; perhaps TRBD1 as D (6 bases). Germline V gene data show CDR1 as MNHNY and CDR2 as SVGAGI (reference sequence). Trimming took 7 bases from V and 5 from J, leaving 12 bases between them. CDR3 length equals 13 residues. The CDR3 here is CASTQAGDQPQHF. CDR3 sequence (DNA): TGTGCCAGCACCCAGGCAGGGGATCAGCCCCAGCATTTT.

V gene TRBV7-9 combines with J gene TRBJ1-1; D not resolved. This CDR3 has 14 residues. The V gene lost 4 bases and the J gene lost 1 base, with 10 bases spanning the gap. Germline V gene data show CDR1 as SEHNR and CDR2 as FQNEAQ (reference sequence). The CDR3 nucleotides read TGTGCCAGCAGCTCGGTCCGGGAGAACACTGAAGCTTTCTTT. Protein product: CASSSVRENTEAFF.

There are a few counts of this clonotype. The chain joins TRBV10-3 to TRBJ2-3; D might be TRBD1 (7 bases). This CDR3 region has 15 residues. CDR1 is ENHRY and CDR2 is SYGVKD in the germline V gene. With 6 bases removed from V and 2 bases from J, the gap between germline ends came to 15 bases. Written as DNA, the CDR3 is TGTGCCATCAGCCTTCAGGGGGGCAACACAGATACGCAGTATTTT. Amino acids: CAISLQGGNTDTQYF.

This clonotype came up many times. The J gene is TRBJ2-3, the V gene TRBV7-3, with D maybe TRBD2 (6 bases). V was pared by 5 bases and J by 3 bases, with 15 bases between. Germline CDR1 SGHTA, CDR2 FQGTGA. This CDR3 contains 15 residues. The CDR3 DNA sequence: TGTGCCAGCAGCCGCGGCGGGGCGGGAACAGATACGCAGTATTTT. It is translated as CASSRGGAGTDTQYF.

The gene calls are TRBV7-6 and TRBJ1-1; unclear D gene. V was shortened by 4 bases and J by 0 bases, with 12 bases between the two germline ends. CDR3 size: 15 residues. The germline V gene encodes CDR1 SGHVS and CDR2 FNYEAQ. The chain's CDR3 is CASSSETRMNTEAFF. The CDR3 DNA sequence: TGTGCCAGCAGCTCAGAGACAAGGATGAACACTGAAGCTTTCTTT.

The V and J genes are TRBV4-1 and TRBJ2-1, with D maybe TRBD2 (6 bases). Germline CDR1 MGHRA, CDR2 YSYEKL. Trimming stripped 1 base from V and 1 base from J, with 11 bases between. This CDR3 is built from 16 residues. The CDR3, as DNA: TGCGCCAGCAGCCAAGCCCGGGAGATGTCCTACAATGAGCAGTTCTTC. This codes for CASSQAREMSYNEQFF.

The table lists this clonotype with a few counts. The J gene is TRBJ2-7, the V gene TRBV14; TRBD1 matches at 9 bases. In germline, CDR1 is SGHDN, CDR2 FVKESK. This CDR3 contains 15 residues. V lost 2 bases, J lost 7 bases, and 9 bases stayed unmatched. The CDR3 DNA is TGTGCCAGCAGCCAAATCACCGGGACAGGGCGTGAGCAGTACTTC. This sequence encodes CASSQITGTGREQYF.

This chain links TRBV12-3 or TRBV12-4 with TRBJ1-4, with D tentatively TRBD1 (6 bases). V was cut by 6 bases and J by 6 bases, with 17 bases left in between. The CDR3 spans 15 residues. CDR3 loop: CASSPGGQAYEKLFF. The CDR3 DNA follows: TGTGCCAGCAGCCCCGGGGGACAAGCGTATGAAAAACTGTTTTTT.

This clonotype was found a few times. This rearrangement joins TRBV15 to TRBJ2-1, with 8 bases aligning to TRBD1. Germline trimming cut 5 bases from V and 9 bases from J; bases unmatched to any gene: 9. Per germline, CDR1 LNHNV and CDR2 YYDKDF (reference sequence). CDR3 size: 14 residues. CDR3 in amino acids: CATSSPTGDFEQFF. The CDR3 DNA follows: TGTGCCACCAGCTCTCCGACAGGGGATTTTGAGCAGTTCTTC. The whole variable domain, remainder taken from reference TRBV15 and TRBJ2-1, is DAMVIQNPRYQVTQFGKPVTLSCSQTLNHNVMYWYQQKSSQAPKLLFHYYDKDFNNEADTPDNFQSRRPNTSFCFLDIRSPGLGDTAMYLCATSSPTGDFEQFFGPGTRLTVL.

The chain is built from TRBV19 and TRBJ1-5, with 7 bases identical to TRBD1. Trimming removed 0 bases from V and 3 bases from J; junction bases left unmatched: 8. Germline V gene data show CDR1 as LNHDA and CDR2 as SQIVND (reference sequence). This CDR3 contains 17 residues. CDR3 sequence reads: CASSIEGDRAFNQPQHF. The DNA for the CDR3 is TGTGCCAGTAGTATAGAGGGTGACAGGGCCTTCAATCAGCCCCAGCATTTT.

The chain couples TRBV19 to TRBJ1-5; the D is unclear. Germline V lookup: CDR1 LNHDA, CDR2 SQIVND (reference sequence). V was clipped by 3 bases and J by 7 bases, with 7 bases between them. The CDR3 contains 12 residues. The CDR3: CASSIWEQPQHF. CDR3 DNA sequence: TGTGCCAGTAGTATTTGGGAGCAGCCCCAGCATTTT.